This entry is about one T cell receptor (beta chain). The CDR3 length is 11 residues. CDR1 and CDR2 from the germline V gene are SGHDT and YYEEEE. The V and J ends lost 2 bases and 7 bases respectively, with 5 bases between them. CD45RO-negative, CCR7-selected cells formed the naive CD8 fraction, which excluded terminally differentiated effector memory CD45RA+ cells. Measured with immunoSEQ multiplex PCR; TCRdb has only the in-frame clones, and not every one. In the table there are more than 2 million clones, just under 95% of which are singletons. The data originate from a study of shared clonotypes between healthy human individuals.

The receptor was derived from a man aged 18 to 30 in good health. The sequenced sample consisted of naive CD8+ T cells sorted from blood. The rearrangement uses TRBV5-6 and TRBJ2-3; D is unclear. CDR3 region: CASSLGHTQYF. In DNA form, the CDR3 reads TGTGCCAGCAGCTTAGGTCATACGCAGTATTTT.